Following are 18 T cell receptor beta chains from one sample sequenced in a study of Ad26.COV2.S vaccination and SARS-CoV-2 variants. Only in-frame clones appear in the TCRdb table, and some are missing; sequencing was by immunoSEQ multiplex PCR. The sample contains some 400,000 clones, 75% to 90% of which appear only once. The treatment here: over 15 received Ad26.COV2.S at low or high dose, single or two shots; about 5 received placebo; per-sample allocation not given. Collection of the samples took place on day 63 after the first injection of vaccine or placebo. The sample consisted of peripheral blood, taken in a trial of Ad26.COV2.S vaccine versus placebo. The source is a person between 18 and 65 years old who received the Ad26.COV2.S COVID-19 vaccine or a placebo.

The chain carries TRBV4-3 and TRBJ1-2; D perhaps matches TRBD1 (5 bases). Germline-derived CDR1 and CDR2 are LGHNA and YSLEER. Trimming cost V 0 bases and J 4 bases, with 9 bases left between them. This CDR3 contains 14 residues. The CDR3, as DNA: TGCGCCAGCAGCCAAGAAGGGGCCGCCTATGGCTACACCTTC. This encodes CASSQEGAAYGYTF.

This clone is a singleton in its sample. V usage is TRBV19 and J usage is TRBJ1-2; D not certain. Germline CDR1 LNHDA, CDR2 SQIVND (reference sequence). This CDR3 region has 14 residues. The ends were cut back, 2 bases at V and 4 bases at J, with 11 bases in the middle. CDR3 coding DNA: TGTGCCAGTAGTATACGGGCCTCTACCTATGGCTACACCTTC. Translated, it gives CASSIRASTYGYTF. The variable domain in full, completed from reference TRBV19 and TRBJ1-2, reads DGGITQSPKYLFRKEGQNVTLSCEQNLNHDAMYWYRQDPGQGLRLIYYSQIVNDFQKGDIAEGYSVSREKKESFPLTVTSAQKNPTAFYLCASSIRASTYGYTFGSGTRLTVV.

This rearrangement joins TRBV5-1 to TRBJ1-4, with 7 bases fitting TRBD1. Looked up from germline, CDR1 is SGHRS and CDR2 is YFSETQ. J lost 2 bases, V lost 4 bases, and 8 bases had no gene match. The CDR3 has 16 residues. CDR3 DNA: TGCGCCAGCAGCCCCATACAGGGGAGCACTAATGAAAAACTGTTTTTT. Encoded protein: CASSPIQGSTNEKLFF.

The chain employs TRBV5-4 and TRBJ2-7; 7 positions agree with TRBD2. V was clipped by 4 bases and J by 4 bases; unmatched bases: 14. Germline lookup yields CDR1 SGHNT and CDR2 YYREEE (reference sequence). This CDR3 spans 16 amino acids. The DNA for the CDR3 is TGTGCCAGCAGCCCCGCTGGTGGGGGGGGAGAATACGAGCAGTACTTC. Its translation: CASSPAGGGGEYEQYF.

This clone was seen a single time. The rearrangement uses TRBV12-3 or TRBV12-4 and TRBJ1-2, with D uncertain. V was pared by 6 bases and J by 4 bases, with 12 bases between. The CDR3 spans 13 residues. The CDR3 loop is CASRRGTVYGYTF. CDR3 nucleotides: TGTGCCAGCAGACGGGGAACGGTCTATGGCTACACCTTC.

A single count supports this clone. V usage is TRBV21-1 and J usage is TRBJ2-5; the tabulated D call, TRBD2, remains unverified against the DNA. TRBV21-1 is reported as a pseudogene. This CDR3 is 13 amino acids long. In nucleotides, the CDR3 is TGTGCCAGCAGCGGGGGGGAATCAGAGACCCAGTACTTC. It codes for CASSGGESETQYF.

The V gene is TRBV28, the J gene TRBJ2-7, with 7 positions matching TRBD1. V dropped 5 bases and J dropped 5; count of bases not matched to a gene: 12. This CDR3 has 15 amino acids. The germline V gene encodes CDR1 MDHEN and CDR2 SYDVKM. CDR3 in DNA: TGTGCCAGCAGTCCCCCCGCAGGGGGTCACCACGAGCAGTACTTC. It yields the protein CASSPPAGGHHEQYF.

The DNA for the CDR3 is TGCGCCAGCAGCCGCTCCGGGGCGACCTGGGAGACCCAGTACTTC. Translating it yields CASSRSGATWETQYF. This chain joins TRBV4-3 and TRBJ2-5, with D possibly being TRBD1 or TRBD2 (5 bases each). Trimming pared 4 bases from V and 5 bases from J, leaving 17 bases between. The CDR3 is 15 amino acids. Germline V lookup: CDR1 LGHNA, CDR2 YSLEER.

The CDR3 is CASSPPGQGYEQYF. CDR3 in DNA: TGTGCCAGCAGCCCACCGGGACAGGGATACGAGCAGTACTTC. This sequence joins TRBV5-4 and TRBJ2-7; 9 bases agree with TRBD1. Germline V gives CDR1 SGHNT, CDR2 YYREEE (reference sequence). After removal of 4 bases from V and 4 bases from J, the junction contained 6 bases not matched to a gene. The CDR3 consists of 14 residues.

The chain is built from TRBV28 and TRBJ2-7, with TRBD2 matching 10 bases. The junction had 6 bases not matched to a gene; V was cut back by 1 base and J by 6 bases. Germline lookup yields CDR1 MDHEN and CDR2 SYDVKM. The CDR3 loop spans 15 amino acids. CDR3 sequence reads: CASSLYGTSVGEQYF. In DNA form, the CDR3 reads TGTGCCAGCAGTTTATACGGGACTAGCGTCGGCGAGCAGTACTTC. Supplemented by reference TRBV28 and TRBJ2-7, the full variable domain reads DVKVTQSSRYLVKRTGEKVFLECVQDMDHENMFWYRQDPGLGLRLIYFSYDVKMKEKGDIPEGYSVSREKKERFSLILESASTNQTSMYLCASSLYGTSVGEQYFGPGTRLTVT.

The J gene is TRBJ1-4, the V gene TRBV28; D might be TRBD1 (6 bases). There are 14 residues in the CDR3. CDR1 and CDR2 from the germline V gene are MDHEN and SYDVKM. The V end was cut by 5 bases, the J end by 6 bases, with 13 bases between. CDR3 residues: CASSMGKGDEKLFF. The CDR3 coding sequence is TGTGCCAGCAGTATGGGGAAGGGGGATGAAAAACTGTTTTTT.

The chain is built from TRBV28 and TRBJ1-1; no definite D call. Germline loops: CDR1 MDHEN, CDR2 SYDVKM. V lost 6 bases to trimming and J lost 6 bases, with 14 bases between them. CDR3 length equals 13 residues. This CDR3 reads CASRSPAGSEAFF. CDR3 in DNA: TGTGCCAGCAGGAGCCCGGCAGGCTCTGAAGCTTTCTTT.

This clone was seen a single time. The chain couples TRBV24-1 to TRBJ2-5; TRBD1 agrees at 8 bases. Germline loops: CDR1 KGHDR, CDR2 SFDVKD. This CDR3 region has 14 residues. The V gene end was trimmed by 9 bases and the J gene end by 5 bases; junction bases not matched to a gene: 10. In nucleotides, the CDR3 is TGTGCCACCGGTGGGACAGGTTTAGGGGAGACCCAGTACTTC. This codes for CATGGTGLGETQYF.

The chain links TRBV28 to TRBJ2-7; possibly TRBD2 for D (5 bases). CDR3 length equals 12 residues. V lost 2 bases, J lost 7 bases, and 9 bases lay in between. CDR1 is MDHEN, CDR2 SYDVKM, per germline. The CDR3: CASSLVSGEQYF. CDR3 in DNA: TGTGCCAGCAGTTTAGTGTCGGGAGAGCAGTACTTC.

The V gene is TRBV4-2, the J gene TRBJ2-2; possibly TRBD1 or TRBD2 for D (8 bases each). The V gene lost 4 bases and the J gene lost 0 bases, with 24 bases spanning the gap. This CDR3 is 20 amino acids long. Germline CDR1 reads LGHNA; CDR2 reads YNFKEQ. The CDR3 coding sequence is TGTGCCAGCAGCCGACAGGGGTTGGCTAGCGGGTTCGCGAACACCGGGGAGCTGTTTTTT. This gives the protein CASSRQGLASGFANTGELFF.

The chain is built from TRBV5-5 and TRBJ2-1, with 9 nucleotides matching TRBD1. This CDR3 spans 15 amino acids. V shed 3 bases, J shed 8 bases, and the junction held 9 bases outside the gene matches. The germline V gene has CDR1 SGHKS and CDR2 YYEKEE (reference sequence). CDR3 sequence: CASSYRGLQVDEQFF. CDR3 DNA: TGTGCCAGCAGCTACAGGGGGCTACAGGTAGATGAGCAGTTCTTC.

The V call is TRBV6-4, the J call TRBJ2-1; 10 bases are shared with TRBD2. Germline CDR1 is MRHNA and CDR2 is SNTAGT. V was pared by 6 bases and J by 6 bases, with 5 bases of the junction left unmatched. The CDR3 extends over 14 amino acids. The CDR3, as DNA: TGTGCCAGCAGCCCCGGGACTAGCGCCAATGAGCAGTTCTTC. Its protein is CASSPGTSANEQFF.

This sequence joins TRBV30 and TRBJ1-5; D uncertain. CDR1 is GTSNPN, CDR2 SVGIG, per germline (reference sequence). Trimming took 4 bases from V and 7 from J, leaving 20 bases between them. The length of the CDR3 is 15 residues. The CDR3 sequence: CAWNNPEGAGQPQHF. The CDR3 nucleotides read TGTGCCTGGAATAATCCTGAGGGCGCGGGGCAGCCCCAGCATTTT.